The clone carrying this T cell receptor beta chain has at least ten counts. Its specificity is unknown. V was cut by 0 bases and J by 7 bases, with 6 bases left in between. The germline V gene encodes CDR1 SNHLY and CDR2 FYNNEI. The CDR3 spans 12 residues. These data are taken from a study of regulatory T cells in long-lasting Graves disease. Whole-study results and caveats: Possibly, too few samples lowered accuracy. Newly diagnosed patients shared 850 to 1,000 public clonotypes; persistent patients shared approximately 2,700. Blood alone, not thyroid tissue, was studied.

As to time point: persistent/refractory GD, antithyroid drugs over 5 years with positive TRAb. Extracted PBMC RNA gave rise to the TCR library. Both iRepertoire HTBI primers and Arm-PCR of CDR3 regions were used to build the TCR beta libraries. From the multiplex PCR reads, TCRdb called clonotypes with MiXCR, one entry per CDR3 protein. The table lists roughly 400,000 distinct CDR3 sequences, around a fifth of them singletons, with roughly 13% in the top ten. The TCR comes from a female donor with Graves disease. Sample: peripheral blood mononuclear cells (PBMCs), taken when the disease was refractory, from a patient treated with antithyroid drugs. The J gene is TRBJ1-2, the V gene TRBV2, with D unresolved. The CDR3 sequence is CASSEATPGYTF. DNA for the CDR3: TGTGCCAGCAGTGAAGCGACGCCTGGCTACACCTTC.